The rows below give T cell receptor beta chains drawn from one sample of a study of blood T cells in healthy people across ages. TCRdb recomputed calls from the 5' RACE reads with MiXCR, one row per CDR3 protein. The sample has about 690,000 distinct CDR3 sequences, 35% to 50% seen once; the top ten hold 25% to 35%. Material: blood. The source of these receptors is a man older than 75 in good health. The CDR3 runs from the conserved cysteine through the conserved F or W. The D gene is left open where the match is weak. Some rows have no size entry. The others give once, few or many, or a class for an expanded clone.

j_call	clone_size	v_call	d_call	cdr3_aa	cdr3_nt
TRBJ2-3	once	TRBV5-5	TRBD2	CASSWGLAGGPRDTQYF	TGTGCCAGCAGCTGGGGACTAGCGGGGGGGCCCAGAGATACGCAGTATTTT
TRBJ2-7	-	TRBV27	-	CASSRPGRGASEQYF	TGTGCCAGCAGCCGACCGGGACGGGGGGCGAGCGAGCAGTACTTC
TRBJ1-2	-	TRBV3-1	-	CASSKEVNYGYTF	TGTGCCAGCAGCAAGGAGGTTAACTATGGCTACACCTTC
TRBJ2-3	-	TRBV7-2	-	CASSPGGGYTDTQYF	TGTGCCAGCAGCCCAGGGGGGGGCTACACAGATACGCAGTATTTT
TRBJ2-7	-	TRBV28	TRBD1	CASSFSGQTYEQYF	TGTGCCAGCAGTTTTTCGGGACAGACCTACGAGCAGTACTTC
TRBJ2-1	-	TRBV29-1	TRBD2	CSVVGAGGLMTYNEQFF	TGCAGCGTTGTCGGAGCGGGAGGACTTATGACCTACAATGAGCAGTTCTTC
TRBJ2-1	few	TRBV9	TRBD2	CASSDSGRVDEQFF	TGTGCCAGCAGCGACTCCGGGAGGGTAGATGAGCAGTTCTTC
TRBJ2-1	-	TRBV25-1	-	CASSEYPATNNEQFF	TGTGCCAGCAGTGAATACCCGGCGACCAATAATGAGCAGTTCTTC
TRBJ1-1	-	TRBV6-4	TRBD1	CASSDSTQGATEAYF	TGTGCCAGCAGTGACTCGACGCAGGGGGCGACTGAAGCTTACTTT
TRBJ2-7	many	TRBV20-1	-	CSAVDGRGYEQYF	TGCAGTGCTGTAGATGGCAGGGGTTACGAGCAGTACTTC